One and the same sample provided the 29 T cell receptor beta chains below, sequenced in a study of blood T cell repertoires in COVID-19. Repertoires were generated with immunoSEQ multiplex PCR, while TCRdb's copy carries only in-frame clones and drops some. The repertoire holds 430,000 or so clones, with about 88% as singletons. The sample taken for sequencing was PBMCs or T cells enriched from blood (not recorded which). The receptors were gathered from a woman younger than 35 who had been exposed to COVID-19.

The V gene is TRBV24-1, the J gene TRBJ1-1, with D possibly matching TRBD1 (5 bases). Between the trimmed V and J ends, which lost 7 bases and 6 bases, there was a span of 11 bases. The germline gives CDR1 KGHDR, CDR2 SFDVKD. The CDR3 spans 12 residues. For the CDR3, the DNA is TGTGCCACCAGGGGGCCCGACGCTGAAGCTTTCTTT. Translation gives CATRGPDAEAFF.

The CDR3 DNA is TGTGCCAGCAGCCGAGATAGGTACAGGGATGGAAATCAGCCCCAGCATTTT. It encodes CASSRDRYRDGNQPQHF. The rearrangement links TRBV7-9 to TRBJ1-5, with a weak D call TRBD1 (6 bases). V lost 5 bases, J lost 4 bases, and 21 bases lay in between. This CDR3 contains 17 residues. Germline-derived CDR1 and CDR2 are SEHNR and FQNEAQ (reference sequence).

The V gene is TRBV10-3, the J gene TRBJ1-6; D perhaps matches TRBD1 (6 bases). Germline CDR1 and CDR2: ENHRY and SYGVKD. The CDR3 length is 15 residues. The V gene lost 6 bases and the J gene lost 10 bases, with 19 bases spanning the gap. The CDR3 DNA reads as TGTGCCATCAGCTCATACGACTACAGGGACTCACCCCTCCACTTT. This sequence encodes CAISSYDYRDSPLHF.

The chain uses TRBV6-5 and TRBJ1-5; a weak D match, TRBD1 (5 bases). Trimming pared 6 bases from V and 3 bases from J, leaving 12 bases between. CDR1 is MNHEY, CDR2 SVGAGI, per germline. This CDR3 region has 14 residues. The CDR3 DNA reads TGTGCCAGCAGAGTCGACAGTCTCAATCAGCCCCAGCATTTT. Encoded protein: CASRVDSLNQPQHF.

In nucleotides, the CDR3 is TGCGCCAGCAGCTCCGGGACTAGCGGGTTTTACGAGCAGTACTTC. Translated, it gives CASSSGTSGFYEQYF. V is TRBV5-1 and J is TRBJ2-7; the match to TRBD2 covers 12 bases. The CDR3 length is 15 residues. Per germline, CDR1 SGHRS and CDR2 YFSETQ. The ends lost 3 bases at V and 4 bases at J; junction bases unmatched: 5.

The rearrangement joins TRBV2 to TRBJ1-3; a weak D match, TRBD1 (6 bases). V was cut by 7 bases and J by 4 bases, with 14 bases left in between. Germline V CDR1 and CDR2: SNHLY, FYNNEI. The length of the CDR3 is 14 residues. This CDR3 is CASTQQGSGNTIYF. The CDR3 nucleotides are TGTGCCAGCACTCAACAGGGTTCAGGAAACACCATATATTTT.

In its sample, this clone was seen once. The J gene is TRBJ1-2, the V gene TRBV6-5, with 9 bases identical to TRBD1. The germline gives CDR1 MNHEY, CDR2 SVGAGI. Trimming removed 8 bases from V and 3 bases from J; junction bases left unmatched: 7. The CDR3 extends over 14 amino acids. The CDR3 DNA reads TGTGCCAGCGAAGGACAGGGGTTCGACTATGGCTACACCTTC. Encoded protein: CASEGQGFDYGYTF.

The chain is built from TRBV28 and TRBJ1-3; 8 bases are a match to TRBD1. The CDR3 runs to 17 residues. The J segment lost 4 bases and the V segment lost 1 base, leaving 9 bases of the junction unmatched. Germline V CDR1 and CDR2: MDHEN, SYDVKM. CDR3 amino acids: CASSLYLRGPLGNTIYF. The DNA for the CDR3 is TGTGCCAGCAGTTTATACCTCAGGGGGCCGTTAGGAAACACCATATATTTT. The entire variable domain, with the rest obtained from reference TRBV28 and TRBJ1-3, is as follows: DVKVTQSSRYLVKRTGEKVFLECVQDMDHENMFWYRQDPGLGLRLIYFSYDVKMKEKGDIPEGYSVSREKKERFSLILESASTNQTSMYLCASSLYLRGPLGNTIYFGEGSWLTVV.

The V gene is TRBV18, the J gene TRBJ1-1; D unresolved. The germline CDR1 and CDR2 sequences are KGHSH and LQKENI. The CDR3 loop spans 15 amino acids. V was shortened by 0 bases and J by 4 bases, with 12 bases between the two germline ends. CDR3 region: CASSPPDLRGTEAFF. Here the CDR3 DNA reads TGTGCCAGCTCACCACCGGATCTGCGGGGCACTGAAGCTTTCTTT. The full variable domain, with the rest looked up from reference TRBV18 and TRBJ1-1, is NAGVMQNPRHLVRRRGQEARLRCSPMKGHSHVYWYRQLPEEGLKFMVYLQKENIIDESGMPKERFSAEFPKEGPSILRIQQVVRGDSAAYFCASSPPDLRGTEAFFGQGTRLTVV.

Worth noting for this clone: Within the sample, other DNA sequences also encode this same CDR3. The chain recombines TRBV27 with TRBJ1-5; TRBD1 is a possible D gene (6 bases). The CDR3 has 13 residues. CDR1 is MNHEY and CDR2 is SMNVEV in the germline V gene (reference sequence). The V end was cut by 5 bases, the J end by 1 base, with 6 bases between. The CDR3 DNA is TGTGCCAGCAGTAGGGGGAGCAATCAGCCCCAGCATTTT. Translation: CASSRGSNQPQHF.

This clone occurred a few times. CDR3 loop: CASRVPTGTGELFF. For the CDR3, the DNA is TGTGCCAGTAGAGTACCCACAGGGACCGGGGAGCTGTTTTTT. The chain employs TRBV19 and TRBJ2-2; tentatively, D is TRBD1 (6 bases). Per the germline V gene, CDR1 is LNHDA and CDR2 is SQIVND (reference sequence). The V and J ends lost 6 bases and 5 bases respectively, with 13 bases between them. The length of the CDR3 is 14 residues. The full variable domain, rest sourced from reference TRBV19 and TRBJ2-2, is DGGITQSPKYLFRKEGQNVTLSCEQNLNHDAMYWYRQDPGQGLRLIYYSQIVNDFQKGDIAEGYSVSREKKESFPLTVTSAQKNPTAFYLCASRVPTGTGELFFGEGSRLTVL.

J is TRBJ2-3 and V is TRBV18, with a possible D match to TRBD1 (5 bases). Looked up from germline, CDR1 is KGHSH and CDR2 is LQKENI. CDR3 length: 12 amino acids. V was shortened by 5 bases and J by 5 bases, with 8 bases between the two germline ends. CDR3 coding DNA: TGTGCCAGCTCAGCCACAGGAGATACGCAGTATTTT. Its translation is CASSATGDTQYF.

The V gene is TRBV27, the J gene TRBJ2-7; 7 nucleotides match TRBD1. The CDR3 has 16 amino acids. The junction had 10 bases not matched to a gene; V was cut back by 4 bases and J by 1 base. Germline values: CDR1 MNHEY, CDR2 SMNVEV (reference sequence). CDR3 nucleotides: TGTGCCAGCAGTTGGGACAGCCTTGAGGCTTCCTACGAGCAGTACTTC. As protein: CASSWDSLEASYEQYF.

Concerning this clone itself: The junction and the germline gene differ at one end; a read error may be behind it. The gene calls are TRBV28 and TRBJ2-7; 9 bases map to TRBD1. CDR3 size: 15 residues. Germline lookup yields CDR1 MDHEN and CDR2 SYDVKM. CDR3 sequence reads: CTSSPGDRVNYEQYF. The CDR3 DNA reads TGTACCAGCAGCCCGGGGGACAGGGTGAATTACGAGCAGTACTTC.

V and J are TRBV5-8 and TRBJ1-5; tentative D call: TRBD1 (5 bases). CDR1 and CDR2 from the germline V gene are SGHTS and YDEGEE. The CDR3 runs to 13 residues. Trimming left V 2 bases short and J 4 bases short, with 7 bases between. As DNA, the CDR3 is TGTGCCAGCAGCTTACAGGTTAATCAGCCCCAGCATTTT. This translates into CASSLQVNQPQHF.

V is TRBV6-6 and J is TRBJ2-7; TRBD1 matches 8 bases. This CDR3 region has 16 residues. The V and J ends lost 4 bases and 1 base, in that order; junction bases with no gene match: 9. CDR1 is MNHNY, CDR2 SVGAGI, per germline (reference sequence). CDR3: CASSSLSRDRSYEQYF. The DNA of the CDR3 is TGTGCCAGCAGTTCCCTCAGCCGGGACAGGTCCTACGAGCAGTACTTC.

The chain uses TRBV5-1 and TRBJ1-4; the D gene is possibly TRBD1 (5 bases). V lost 1 base, J lost 5 bases, and 12 bases lay in between. The germline V gene encodes CDR1 SGHRS and CDR2 YFSETQ. This CDR3 has 15 amino acids. As DNA, the CDR3 is TGCGCCAGCAGCTTGAGCGGGGGGAGGAATGAAAAACTGTTTTTT. Its protein is CASSLSGGRNEKLFF.

The genes are TRBV7-9 and TRBJ1-5, with 7 bases matching TRBD1. V was pared by 5 bases and J by 5 bases, with 6 bases of the junction left unmatched. The CDR3 is made up of 14 amino acids. The germline CDR1 and CDR2 sequences are SEHNR and FQNEAQ (reference sequence). The CDR3 here is CASSPTGFDQPQHF. CDR3 sequence (DNA): TGTGCCAGCAGCCCGACAGGGTTCGATCAGCCCCAGCATTTT.

The chain employs TRBV9 and TRBJ2-7, with TRBD2 matching over 8 bases. CDR1 and CDR2 from the germline V gene are SGDLS and YYNGEE. V gave up 0 bases and J gave up 7 bases; unmatched junction bases: 9. This CDR3 region has 15 residues. In DNA form, the CDR3 reads TGTGCCAGCAGCGTAGCGGGGGGGCGGACGGAGGAGCAGTACTTC. This gives the protein CASSVAGGRTEEQYF.

The chain recombines TRBV3-1 (or the pseudogene TRBV3-2) with TRBJ2-3; 7 positions agree with TRBD2. Germline CDR1 LGHDT, CDR2 YNNKEL (reference sequence). The CDR3 has 17 amino acids. Trimming cost V 5 bases and J 2 bases; bases outside gene matches: 13. The CDR3 nucleotides read TGTGCCAGCAGCTCAAGAGCGGGGACCACTGCCACAGATACGCAGTATTTT. Residues: CASSSRAGTTATDTQYF.

The gene calls are TRBV4-3 and TRBJ1-5; D may be TRBD1 (6 bases). The germline V gene has CDR1 LGHNA and CDR2 YSLEER. The V end was cut by 0 bases, the J end by 7 bases, with 16 bases between. This CDR3 has 16 amino acids. As DNA, the CDR3 is TGCGCCAGCAGCCAAGATTCGGCCCTTGGGGGCCAGCCCCAGCATTTT. Amino acid sequence: CASSQDSALGGQPQHF.

This chain joins TRBV6-2 or TRBV6-3 and TRBJ1-5, with D possibly matching TRBD1 (5 bases). This CDR3 has 14 residues. Trimming cost V 0 bases and J 4 bases, with 7 bases left between them. Germline V lookup: CDR1 MNHEY, CDR2 SVGEGT. CDR3: CASSYSDRNQPQHF. CDR3 nucleotides: TGTGCCAGCAGTTACTCCGACAGAAATCAGCCCCAGCATTTT.

This clone was seen only a few times. This chain connects TRBV7-8 to TRBJ1-5; perhaps TRBD1 as D (6 bases). Between the trimmed V and J ends, which lost 1 base and 4 bases, there was a span of 14 bases. The CDR3 is 16 amino acids. Germline V lookup: CDR1 SGHVS, CDR2 FQNEAQ. In DNA, the CDR3 is TGTGCCAGCAGCTTAGTCGGGGGGCGTAGTAATCAGCCCCAGCATTTT. Translation gives CASSLVGGRSNQPQHF.

The V gene is TRBV7-9, the J gene TRBJ2-2; a weak D match, TRBD1 (6 bases). Germline V gene lookup returns CDR1 SEHNR and CDR2 FQNEAQ (reference sequence). The CDR3 contains 17 residues. V was cut by 5 bases and J by 4 bases, with 20 bases left in between. The DNA for the CDR3 is TGTGCCAGCAGCCCTCACCCCGGGACAACATCCACCGGGGAGCTGTTTTTT. Amino acid sequence: CASSPHPGTTSTGELFF.

The CDR3 DNA follows: TGTGCCAGCAGCGTCATACAGGGGGCGTATGAAAAACTGTTTTTT. Amino acids: CASSVIQGAYEKLFF. This chain links TRBV4-2 with TRBJ1-4; 9 bases align to TRBD1. CDR1 is LGHNA and CDR2 is YNFKEQ in the germline V gene. The CDR3 contains 15 residues. The V segment lost 5 bases and the J segment 6 bases; nucleotides outside the gene matches: 7.

The chain links TRBV28 to TRBJ1-5, with D perhaps matching TRBD1 (5 bases). The CDR3 length is 13 residues. The germline V gene has CDR1 MDHEN and CDR2 SYDVKM. V gave up 5 bases and J gave up 8 bases, with 13 bases separating them. In DNA, the CDR3 is TGTGCCAGCAGTCCGGACAAAATCAAGCCCCAGCATTTT. Its translation: CASSPDKIKPQHF.

This clone was observed a handful of times. The J gene is TRBJ1-2, the V gene TRBV5-4; D ambiguous. CDR1 and CDR2 (germline): SGHNT, YYREEE (reference sequence). The CDR3 runs 15 residues. Trimming removed 2 bases at V and 0 bases at J, with 11 bases between. Written as DNA, the CDR3 is TGTGCCAGCAGCTTTCGGGGAGCAGCTAACTATGGCTACACCTTC. This translates into CASSFRGAANYGYTF.

This clone was seen once. This chain uses TRBV29-1 with TRBJ2-3; 9 positions match TRBD2. Germline CDR1 SQVTM, CDR2 ANQGSEA. This CDR3 is built from 15 residues. The J segment lost 4 bases and the V segment lost 5 bases, leaving 10 bases of the junction unmatched. CDR3 DNA: TGCAGCGTTTCGGATAGCGGGAGTGGGGCAGATACGCAGTATTTT. Protein product: CSVSDSGSGADTQYF.

This chain connects TRBV7-9 to TRBJ2-5, with 9 nucleotides matching TRBD2. The germline CDR1 and CDR2 sequences are SEHNR and FQNEAQ (reference sequence). V was pared by 5 bases and J by 2 bases, with 3 bases of the junction left unmatched. The CDR3 consists of 14 residues. CDR3 residues: CASSGGGEQETQYF. In DNA, the CDR3 is TGTGCCAGCAGCGGCGGGGGGGAACAAGAGACCCAGTACTTC.